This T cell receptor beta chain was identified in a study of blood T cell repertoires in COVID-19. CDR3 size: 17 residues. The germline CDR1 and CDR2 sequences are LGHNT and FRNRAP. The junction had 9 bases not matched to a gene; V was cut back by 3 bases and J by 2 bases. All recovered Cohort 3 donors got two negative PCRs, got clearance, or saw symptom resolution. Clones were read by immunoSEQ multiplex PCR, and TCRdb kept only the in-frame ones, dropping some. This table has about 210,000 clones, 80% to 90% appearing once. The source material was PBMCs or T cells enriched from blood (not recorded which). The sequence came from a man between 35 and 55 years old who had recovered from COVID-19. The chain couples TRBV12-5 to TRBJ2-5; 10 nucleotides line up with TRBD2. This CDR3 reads CASGFLTSGKAQETQYF. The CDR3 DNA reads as TGTGCTAGTGGTTTCCTAACTAGCGGGAAGGCGCAAGAGACCCAGTACTTC.